This T cell receptor beta chain was captured in a study of blood T cells in healthy people across ages. With a J-beta primer mix and a sample-barcoded 5' primer, a second PCR ran about 7 to 12 cycles. A tag from a template-switch adaptor with 12 random nucleotides marked each cDNA molecule. TCRdb re-analysed the 5' RACE reads in MiXCR, keeping a single row per CDR3 protein. Found here are 550,000 to 600,000 distinct CDR3 sequences, 45% to 55% of them singletons; the top ten hold under 30%. Study-level results: Estimates drawn from one million T cells were deemed to understate diversity. Changes in expanded clonotypes were possibly confounded, as the CMV status of donors was unknown. In older individuals, TCR beta diversity per million T cells was lower, falling roughly linearly with age.

The CDR3 runs to 15 residues. CDR1 is WSHSY, CDR2 SAAADI, per germline. After removal of 4 bases from V and 0 bases from J, the junction contained 0 bases not matched to a gene. On this clonotype itself: Its antigen is unidentified.

This TCR was sampled from an elderly man in good health. Sequencing was carried out using blood. This chain uses TRBV10-2 with TRBJ1-4; TRBD1 agrees at 9 bases. The CDR3 loop reads CASSGQGATNEKLFF. The DNA of the CDR3 is TGCGCCAGCAGTGGACAGGGGGCAACTAATGAAAAACTGTTTTTT.